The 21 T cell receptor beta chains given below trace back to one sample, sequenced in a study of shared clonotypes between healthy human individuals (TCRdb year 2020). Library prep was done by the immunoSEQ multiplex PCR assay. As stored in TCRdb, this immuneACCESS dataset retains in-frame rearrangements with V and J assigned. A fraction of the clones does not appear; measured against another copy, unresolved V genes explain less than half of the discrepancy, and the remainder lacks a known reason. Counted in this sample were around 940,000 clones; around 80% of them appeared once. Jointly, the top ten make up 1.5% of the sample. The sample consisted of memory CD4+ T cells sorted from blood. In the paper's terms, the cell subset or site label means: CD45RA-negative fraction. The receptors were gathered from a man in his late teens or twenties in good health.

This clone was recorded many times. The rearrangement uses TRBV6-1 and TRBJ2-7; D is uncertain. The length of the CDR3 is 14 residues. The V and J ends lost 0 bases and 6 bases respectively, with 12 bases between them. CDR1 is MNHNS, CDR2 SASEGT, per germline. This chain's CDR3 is CASSEASSGLEQYF. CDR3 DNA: TGTGCCAGCAGTGAAGCAAGTTCGGGCCTCGAGCAGTACTTC.

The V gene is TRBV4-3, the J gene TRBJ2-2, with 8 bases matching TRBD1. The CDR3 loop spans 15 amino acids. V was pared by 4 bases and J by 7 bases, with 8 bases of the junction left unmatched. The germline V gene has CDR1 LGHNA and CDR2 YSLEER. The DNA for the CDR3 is TGCGCCAGCAGCCTGACGGACAGGGAAGACGGGGAGCTGTTTTTT. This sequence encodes CASSLTDREDGELFF.

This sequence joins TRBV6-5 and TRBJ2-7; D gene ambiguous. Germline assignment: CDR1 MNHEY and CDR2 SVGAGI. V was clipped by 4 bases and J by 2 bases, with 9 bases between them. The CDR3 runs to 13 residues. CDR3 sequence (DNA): TGTGCCAGCAGTTCCCCGGCGGCCTACGAGCAGTACTTC. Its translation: CASSSPAAYEQYF.

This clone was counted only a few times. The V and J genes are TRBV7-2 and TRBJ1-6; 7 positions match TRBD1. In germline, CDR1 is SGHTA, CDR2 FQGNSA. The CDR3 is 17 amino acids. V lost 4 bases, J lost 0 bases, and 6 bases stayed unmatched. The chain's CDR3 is CASSSSGQSSYNSPLHF. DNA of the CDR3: TGTGCCAGCAGCTCCTCGGGACAGAGCTCCTATAATTCACCCCTCCACTTT.

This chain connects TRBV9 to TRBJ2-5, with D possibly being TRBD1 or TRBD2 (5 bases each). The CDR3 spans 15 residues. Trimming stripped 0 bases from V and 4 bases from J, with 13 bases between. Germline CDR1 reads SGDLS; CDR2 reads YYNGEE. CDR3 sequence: CASSVARQGRETQYF. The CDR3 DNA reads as TGTGCCAGCAGCGTAGCTCGTCAGGGACGAGAGACCCAGTACTTC.

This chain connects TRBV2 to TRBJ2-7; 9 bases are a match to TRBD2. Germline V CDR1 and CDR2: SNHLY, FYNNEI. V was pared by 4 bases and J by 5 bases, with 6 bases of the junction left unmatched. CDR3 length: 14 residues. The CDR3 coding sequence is TGTGCCAGCAGTGCCGGGACTAGCTTCCACGAGCAGTACTTC. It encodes CASSAGTSFHEQYF.

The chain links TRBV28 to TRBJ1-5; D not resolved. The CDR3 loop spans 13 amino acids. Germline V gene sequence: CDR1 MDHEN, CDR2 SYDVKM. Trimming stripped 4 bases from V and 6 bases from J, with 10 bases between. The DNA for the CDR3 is TGTGCCAGCAGTTGGATACACGGTCAGCCCCAGCATTTT. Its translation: CASSWIHGQPQHF.

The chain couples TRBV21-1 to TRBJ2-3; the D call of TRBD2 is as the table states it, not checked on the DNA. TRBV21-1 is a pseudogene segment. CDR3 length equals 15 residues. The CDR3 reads CASSLAGPISDTQYF. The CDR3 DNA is TGTGCCAGCAGCCTAGCGGGGCCTATCTCAGATACGCAGTATTTT.

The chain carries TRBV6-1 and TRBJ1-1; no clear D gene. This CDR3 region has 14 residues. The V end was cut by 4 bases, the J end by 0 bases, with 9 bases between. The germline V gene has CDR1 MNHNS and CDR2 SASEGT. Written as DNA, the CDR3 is TGTGCCAGCAGTGCGACAATGATGAACACTGAAGCTTTCTTT. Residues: CASSATMMNTEAFF.

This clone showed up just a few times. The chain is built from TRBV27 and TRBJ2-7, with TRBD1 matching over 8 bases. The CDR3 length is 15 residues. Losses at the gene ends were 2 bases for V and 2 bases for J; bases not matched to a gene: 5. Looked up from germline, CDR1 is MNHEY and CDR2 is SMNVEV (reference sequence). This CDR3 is CASSLQAGGPYEQYF. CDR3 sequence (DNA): TGTGCCAGCAGTTTACAGGCAGGGGGCCCCTACGAGCAGTACTTC.

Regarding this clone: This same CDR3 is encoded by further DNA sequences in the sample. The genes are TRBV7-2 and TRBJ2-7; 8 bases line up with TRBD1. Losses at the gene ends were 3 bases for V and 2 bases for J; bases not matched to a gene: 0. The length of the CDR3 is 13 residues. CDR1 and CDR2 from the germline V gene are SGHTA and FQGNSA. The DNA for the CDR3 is TGTGCCAGCAGCTTGACAGGGGCCTACGAGCAGTACTTC. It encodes CASSLTGAYEQYF.

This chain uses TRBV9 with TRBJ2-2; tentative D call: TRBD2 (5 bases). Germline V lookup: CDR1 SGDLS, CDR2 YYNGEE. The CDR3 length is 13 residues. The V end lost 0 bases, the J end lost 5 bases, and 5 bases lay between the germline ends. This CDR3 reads CASSVVATGELFF. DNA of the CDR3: TGTGCCAGCAGCGTAGTAGCGACCGGGGAGCTGTTTTTT.

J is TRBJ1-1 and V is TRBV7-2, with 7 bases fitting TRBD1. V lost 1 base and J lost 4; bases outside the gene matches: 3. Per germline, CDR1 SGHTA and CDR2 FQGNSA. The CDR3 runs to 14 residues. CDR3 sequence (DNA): TGTGCCAGCAGCTTAGTCCAGGGGGTCACTGAAGCTTTCTTT. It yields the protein CASSLVQGVTEAFF.

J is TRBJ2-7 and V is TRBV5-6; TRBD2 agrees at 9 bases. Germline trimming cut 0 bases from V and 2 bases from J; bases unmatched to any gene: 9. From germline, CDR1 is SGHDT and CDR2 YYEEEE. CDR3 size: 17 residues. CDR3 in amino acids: CASSLGAGAGGPYEQYF. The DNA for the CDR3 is TGTGCCAGCAGCTTGGGAGCAGGAGCGGGGGGCCCCTACGAGCAGTACTTC.

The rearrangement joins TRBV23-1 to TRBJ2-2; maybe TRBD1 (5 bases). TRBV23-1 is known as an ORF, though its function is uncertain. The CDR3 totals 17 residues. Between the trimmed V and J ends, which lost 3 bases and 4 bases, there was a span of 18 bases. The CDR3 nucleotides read TGCGCCAGCAGTCACCCTCAGCAGGGCAAGAGCACCGGGGAGCTGTTTTTT. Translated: CASSHPQQGKSTGELFF.

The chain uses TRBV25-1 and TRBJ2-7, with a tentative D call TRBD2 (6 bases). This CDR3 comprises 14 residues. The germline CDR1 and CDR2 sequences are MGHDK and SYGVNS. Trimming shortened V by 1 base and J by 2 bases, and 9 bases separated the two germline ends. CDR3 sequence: CASSEFGGTYEQYF. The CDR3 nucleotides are TGTGCCAGCAGTGAATTCGGGGGAACCTACGAGCAGTACTTC.

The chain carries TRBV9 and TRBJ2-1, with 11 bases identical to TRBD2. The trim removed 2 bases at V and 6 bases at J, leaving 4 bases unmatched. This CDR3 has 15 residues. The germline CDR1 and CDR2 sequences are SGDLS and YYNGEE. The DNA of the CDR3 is TGTGCCAGCAGCGTGACTAGCGGGAAGGTCAATGAGCAGTTCTTC. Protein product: CASSVTSGKVNEQFF. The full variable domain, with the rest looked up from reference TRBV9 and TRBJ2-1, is DSGVTQTPKHLITATGQRVTLRCSPRSGDLSVYWYQQSLDQGLQFLIQYYNGEERAKGNILERFSAQQFPDLHSELNLSSLELGDSALYFCASSVTSGKVNEQFFGPGTRLTVL.

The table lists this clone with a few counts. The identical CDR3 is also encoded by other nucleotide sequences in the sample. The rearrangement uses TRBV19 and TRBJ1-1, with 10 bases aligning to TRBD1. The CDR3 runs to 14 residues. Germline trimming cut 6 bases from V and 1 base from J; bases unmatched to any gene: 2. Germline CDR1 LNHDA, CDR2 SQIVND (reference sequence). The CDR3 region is CASRGQGRNTEAFF. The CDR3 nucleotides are TGTGCCAGTAGGGGACAGGGGCGGAACACTGAAGCTTTCTTT. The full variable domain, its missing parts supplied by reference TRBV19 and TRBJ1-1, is DGGITQSPKYLFRKEGQNVTLSCEQNLNHDAMYWYRQDPGQGLRLIYYSQIVNDFQKGDIAEGYSVSREKKESFPLTVTSAQKNPTAFYLCASRGQGRNTEAFFGQGTRLTVV.

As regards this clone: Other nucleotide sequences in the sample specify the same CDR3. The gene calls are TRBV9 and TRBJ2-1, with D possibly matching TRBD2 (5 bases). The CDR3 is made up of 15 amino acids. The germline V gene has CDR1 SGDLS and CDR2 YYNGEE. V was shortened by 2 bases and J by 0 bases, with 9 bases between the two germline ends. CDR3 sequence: CASSVSGSSYNEQFF. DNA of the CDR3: TGTGCCAGCAGCGTGTCGGGGAGCTCCTACAATGAGCAGTTCTTC.

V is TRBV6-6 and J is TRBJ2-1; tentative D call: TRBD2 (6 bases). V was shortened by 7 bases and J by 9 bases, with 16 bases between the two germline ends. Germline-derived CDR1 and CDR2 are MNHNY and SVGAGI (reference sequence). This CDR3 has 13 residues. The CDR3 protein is CASILSGAGEQFF. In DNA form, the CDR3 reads TGTGCCAGCATTCTTAGCGGCGCCGGTGAGCAGTTCTTC.

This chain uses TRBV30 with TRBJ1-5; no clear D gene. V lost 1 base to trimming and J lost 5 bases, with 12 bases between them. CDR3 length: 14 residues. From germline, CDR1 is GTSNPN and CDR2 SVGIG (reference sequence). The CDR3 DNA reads TGTGCCTGGAGTGGCATAAATCGAGATCAGCCCCAGCATTTT. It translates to CAWSGINRDQPQHF.